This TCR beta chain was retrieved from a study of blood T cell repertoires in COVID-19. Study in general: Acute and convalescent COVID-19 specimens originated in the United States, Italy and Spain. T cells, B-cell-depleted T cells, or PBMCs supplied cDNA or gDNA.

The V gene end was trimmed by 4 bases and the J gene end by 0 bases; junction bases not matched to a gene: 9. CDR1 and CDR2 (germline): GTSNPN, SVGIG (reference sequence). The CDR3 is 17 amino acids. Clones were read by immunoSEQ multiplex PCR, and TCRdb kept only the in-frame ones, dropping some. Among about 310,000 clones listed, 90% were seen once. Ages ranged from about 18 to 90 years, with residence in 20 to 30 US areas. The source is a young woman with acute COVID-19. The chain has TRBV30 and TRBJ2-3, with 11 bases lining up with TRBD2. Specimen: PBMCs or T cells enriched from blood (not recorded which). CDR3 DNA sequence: TGTGCCTGGACGCCGTCCCGGACTAGCGGGAGCACAGATACGCAGTATTTT. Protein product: CAWTPSRTSGSTDTQYF.